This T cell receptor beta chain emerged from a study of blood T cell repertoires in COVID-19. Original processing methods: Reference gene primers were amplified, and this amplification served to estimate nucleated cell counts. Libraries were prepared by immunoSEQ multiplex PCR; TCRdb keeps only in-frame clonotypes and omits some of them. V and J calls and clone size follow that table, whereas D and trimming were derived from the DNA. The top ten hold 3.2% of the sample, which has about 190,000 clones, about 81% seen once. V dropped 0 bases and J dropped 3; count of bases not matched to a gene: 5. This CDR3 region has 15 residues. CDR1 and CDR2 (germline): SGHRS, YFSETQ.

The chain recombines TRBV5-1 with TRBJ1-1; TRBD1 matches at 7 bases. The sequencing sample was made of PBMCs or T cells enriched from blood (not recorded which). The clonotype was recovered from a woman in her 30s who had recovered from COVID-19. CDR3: CASSLEGGVDTEAFF. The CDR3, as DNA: TGCGCCAGCAGCTTGGAAGGGGGCGTGGACACTGAAGCTTTCTTT.